The rows below give T cell receptor beta chains drawn from one sample of a study of cytomegalovirus exposure and HLA in healthy donors. Clones were sequenced by immunoSEQ multiplex PCR, and TCRdb holds only the in-frame ones, with some missing. The sample consists of approximately 120,000 clones, under 85% of them appearing once. The sequenced sample was PBMCs. All receptors come from a middle-aged woman in good health and CMV-seropositive. Each CDR3 is given with its conserved first and last residue. The D gene is left open where the match is weak. Rows give clone size only sometimes, using once, few, many, or a class for an expanded clone.

CDR3 length: 17; V gene: TRBV28; J gene: TRBJ1-1; clone size: NA; D gene: NA; CDR3 DNA: TGTGCCAGCAGGTTGCCCTCGGGAAGGGACTTGAACACTGAAGCTTTCTTT; CDR3 protein: CASRLPSGRDLNTEAFF
CDR3 length: 13; V gene: TRBV10-1; J gene: TRBJ2-3; clone size: few; D gene: NA; CDR3 DNA: TGCGCCAGCAGTGAGCGAGGTTCAGATACGCAGTATTTT; CDR3 protein: CASSERGSDTQYF
CDR3 length: 15; V gene: TRBV27; J gene: TRBJ1-5; clone size: NA; D gene: NA; CDR3 DNA: TGTGCCAGCAGTCCCGGGGGAGGGGCGGGTCAGCCCCAGCATTTT; CDR3 protein: CASSPGGGAGQPQHF
CDR3 length: 19; V gene: TRBV28; J gene: TRBJ2-1; clone size: NA; D gene: NA; CDR3 DNA: TGTGCCAGCAGTAACCAGACCCCACGAACACTACCTGCCTACAATGAGCAGTTCTTC; CDR3 protein: CASSNQTPRTLPAYNEQFF
CDR3 length: 13; V gene: TRBV23-1; J gene: TRBJ2-7; clone size: NA; D gene: NA; CDR3 DNA: TGCGCCAGCAGTCCCCTCTTGTGCTACGAGCAGTACTTC; CDR3 protein: CASSPLLCYEQYF
CDR3 length: 15; V gene: TRBV14; J gene: TRBJ1-2; clone size: NA; D gene: TRBD1; CDR3 DNA: TGTGCCAGCAGCCCCCGGGACAGAGCTAACTATGGCTACACCTTC; CDR3 protein: CASSPRDRANYGYTF
CDR3 length: 17; V gene: TRBV7-3; J gene: TRBJ2-1; clone size: once; D gene: TRBD2; CDR3 DNA: TGTGCCAGCAGCTTAACCCGGACTAGCGGAAATTACAATGAGCAGTTCTTC; CDR3 protein: CASSLTRTSGNYNEQFF
CDR3 length: 16; V gene: TRBV7-3; J gene: TRBJ1-6; clone size: NA; D gene: TRBD1; CDR3 DNA: TGTGCCAGCAGCCCCCAGGGGGTAGCGGATAATTCACCCCTCCACTTT; CDR3 protein: CASSPQGVADNSPLHF
CDR3 length: 16; V gene: TRBV10-3; J gene: TRBJ1-3; clone size: NA; D gene: NA; CDR3 DNA: TGTGCCATCAGTGATGGCCTGGGGAGTTCTGGAAACACCATATATTTT; CDR3 protein: CAISDGLGSSGNTIYF
CDR3 length: 16; V gene: TRBV11-2; J gene: TRBJ2-3; clone size: NA; D gene: TRBD2; CDR3 DNA: TGTGCCAGCAGCTGGGTAGCGGGGTCTAGCACAGATACGCAGTATTTT; CDR3 protein: CASSWVAGSSTDTQYF
CDR3 length: 15; V gene: TRBV7-3; J gene: TRBJ2-2; clone size: NA; D gene: TRBD2; CDR3 DNA: TGTGCCAGCAGCTTGGGACTAGCGGGAACCGGGGAGCTGTTTTTT; CDR3 protein: CASSLGLAGTGELFF
CDR3 length: 17; V gene: TRBV27; J gene: TRBJ1-2; clone size: few; D gene: TRBD1; CDR3 DNA: TGTGCCAGCAGTTTAAAAGCGGGACAGGGGGCAATAGGTGGCTACACCTTC; CDR3 protein: CASSLKAGQGAIGGYTF
CDR3 length: 16; V gene: TRBV11-2; J gene: TRBJ2-7; clone size: NA; D gene: TRBD1; CDR3 DNA: TGTGCCAGCAGCTCCCTAGTAGGGGACAGTGCCTACGAGCAGTACTTC; CDR3 protein: CASSSLVGDSAYEQYF
CDR3 length: 14; V gene: TRBV7-2; J gene: TRBJ2-3; clone size: NA; D gene: NA; CDR3 DNA: TGTGCCAGCAGCTTAGCCAGTACGTTAAATACGCAGTATTTT; CDR3 protein: CASSLASTLNTQYF
CDR3 length: 16; V gene: TRBV5-5; J gene: TRBJ2-1; clone size: NA; D gene: TRBD2; CDR3 DNA: TGTGCCAGCAGCTTGGGAGGGGGACTAGCGGGAGGACGGCAGTTCTTC; CDR3 protein: CASSLGGGLAGGRQFF
CDR3 length: 15; V gene: TRBV5-5; J gene: TRBJ2-7; clone size: NA; D gene: TRBD1; CDR3 DNA: TGTGCCAGCAGCTTGGTCGGGACAGGGATCCACGAGCAGTACTTC; CDR3 protein: CASSLVGTGIHEQYF
CDR3 length: 15; V gene: TRBV29-1; J gene: TRBJ2-7; clone size: once; D gene: TRBD2; CDR3 DNA: TGCAGCGTTGGGCCCCTGGCTAGCGGGAGGTACGAGCAGTACTTC; CDR3 protein: CSVGPLASGRYEQYF
CDR3 length: 16; V gene: TRBV19; J gene: TRBJ2-3; clone size: NA; D gene: TRBD2; CDR3 DNA: TGTGCCAGTACCCTCAAGAGCGGGAGAGGGTCAGATACGCAGTATTTT; CDR3 protein: CASTLKSGRGSDTQYF
CDR3 length: 14; V gene: TRBV28; J gene: TRBJ2-7; clone size: NA; D gene: TRBD1; CDR3 DNA: TGTGCCAGCAGCGGGACAGGGGGCATGTACGAGCAGTACTTC; CDR3 protein: CASSGTGGMYEQYF
CDR3 length: 15; V gene: TRBV5-1; J gene: TRBJ2-6; clone size: NA; D gene: NA; CDR3 DNA: TGCGCCAGCACTACAGGGAACTCTGGGGCCAACGTCCTGACTTTC; CDR3 protein: CASTTGNSGANVLTF
CDR3 length: 15; V gene: TRBV5-6; J gene: TRBJ2-2; clone size: NA; D gene: NA; CDR3 DNA: TGTGCCAGCAGAAGGACGGGATCGAACACCGGGGAGCTGTTTTTT; CDR3 protein: CASRRTGSNTGELFF
CDR3 length: 14; V gene: TRBV11-2; J gene: TRBJ1-2; clone size: few; D gene: TRBD1; CDR3 DNA: TGTGCCAGCAGCTCAAGGACAGGGGAATATGGCTACACCTTC; CDR3 protein: CASSSRTGEYGYTF
CDR3 length: 17; V gene: TRBV13; J gene: TRBJ2-4; clone size: NA; D gene: TRBD1; CDR3 DNA: TGTGCCAGCAGTCATTGGGCTGGGACAGGGAACGTGAACATTCAGTACTTC; CDR3 protein: CASSHWAGTGNVNIQYF
CDR3 length: 13; V gene: TRBV6-5; J gene: TRBJ1-1; clone size: few; D gene: NA; CDR3 DNA: TGTGCCAGCAGTTACCCCGGGGGGACTGAAGCTTTCTTT; CDR3 protein: CASSYPGGTEAFF
CDR3 length: 13; V gene: TRBV29-1; J gene: TRBJ2-7; clone size: NA; D gene: TRBD2; CDR3 DNA: TGCAGCGTACAGCGGGAGGGCCCCAACGAGCAGTACTTC; CDR3 protein: CSVQREGPNEQYF
CDR3 length: 15; V gene: TRBV27; J gene: TRBJ2-7; clone size: NA; D gene: TRBD1; CDR3 DNA: TGTGCCAGCAGTTCAACCGGGACAGGGACCTACGAGCAGTACTTC; CDR3 protein: CASSSTGTGTYEQYF
CDR3 length: 13; V gene: TRBV6-6; J gene: TRBJ1-1; clone size: NA; D gene: TRBD1; CDR3 DNA: TGTGCCACCCTGCGGACAGGGGGCACTGAAGCTTTCTTT; CDR3 protein: CATLRTGGTEAFF
CDR3 length: 13; V gene: TRBV28; J gene: TRBJ2-5; clone size: NA; D gene: NA; CDR3 DNA: TGTGCCAGCAGTTTACAGGGGGGCGAGACCCAGTACTTC; CDR3 protein: CASSLQGGETQYF
CDR3 length: 17; V gene: TRBV5-1; J gene: TRBJ1-2; clone size: NA; D gene: TRBD1; CDR3 DNA: TGCGCCAGCAGCCCCCCTTCGGGACAGCATACTAACTATGGCTACACCTTC; CDR3 protein: CASSPPSGQHTNYGYTF
CDR3 length: 15; V gene: TRBV10-1; J gene: TRBJ2-3; clone size: NA; D gene: TRBD1; CDR3 DNA: TGCGCCAGCAGTGTGGGGGACAGACTCCACGATACGCAGTATTTT; CDR3 protein: CASSVGDRLHDTQYF
CDR3 length: 16; V gene: TRBV11-2; J gene: TRBJ2-3; clone size: NA; D gene: NA; CDR3 DNA: TGTGCCAGCAGCCCCCGCGGGGTCTTAAGCACAGATACGCAGTATTTT; CDR3 protein: CASSPRGVLSTDTQYF
CDR3 length: 14; V gene: TRBV5-6; J gene: TRBJ1-1; clone size: few; D gene: NA; CDR3 DNA: TGTGCCAGCAGCGTGGACACATGGAACACTGAAGCTTTCTTT; CDR3 protein: CASSVDTWNTEAFF
CDR3 length: 15; V gene: TRBV6-1; J gene: TRBJ2-1; clone size: NA; D gene: TRBD2; CDR3 DNA: TGTGCCACCGGGGTGGAGCGGGGGACTTACAATGAGCAGTTCTTC; CDR3 protein: CATGVERGTYNEQFF
CDR3 length: 14; V gene: TRBV2; J gene: TRBJ2-1; clone size: NA; D gene: TRBD2; CDR3 DNA: TGTGCCAGCAGTGAACTAGCGGGGTACAATGAGCAGTTCTTC; CDR3 protein: CASSELAGYNEQFF
CDR3 length: 15; V gene: TRBV7-9; J gene: TRBJ1-2; clone size: NA; D gene: NA; CDR3 DNA: TGTGCCAGTGCTAAGGGCGGGGGAGATTCAAGCGGCTACACCTTC; CDR3 protein: CASAKGGGDSSGYTF
CDR3 length: 16; V gene: TRBV19; J gene: TRBJ1-1; clone size: NA; D gene: NA; CDR3 DNA: TGTGCCAGTCTAAACCCTGGACAGACCCTGGGCACTGAAGCTTTCTTT; CDR3 protein: CASLNPGQTLGTEAFF
CDR3 length: 15; V gene: TRBV6-5; J gene: TRBJ1-6; clone size: NA; D gene: TRBD1; CDR3 DNA: TGTGCCAGCAGAGAGGACAGGGGAGGAAATTCACCCCTCCACTTT; CDR3 protein: CASREDRGGNSPLHF
CDR3 length: 15; V gene: TRBV4-1; J gene: TRBJ1-1; clone size: few; D gene: NA; CDR3 DNA: TGCGCCAGCAGCCTTGGAATCGCCTCGGGCACTGAAGCTTTCTTT; CDR3 protein: CASSLGIASGTEAFF
CDR3 length: 15; V gene: TRBV5-1; J gene: TRBJ2-3; clone size: NA; D gene: TRBD2; CDR3 DNA: TGCGCCAGCAGCGGGGGACTAGCGGGGAAAGATACGCAGTATTTT; CDR3 protein: CASSGGLAGKDTQYF
CDR3 length: 15; V gene: TRBV19; J gene: TRBJ1-1; clone size: NA; D gene: TRBD1; CDR3 DNA: TGTGCCAGTACCCCGACCAGGGGGTGGGACACTGAAGCTTTCTTT; CDR3 protein: CASTPTRGWDTEAFF
CDR3 length: 17; V gene: TRBV4-1; J gene: TRBJ1-4; clone size: NA; D gene: NA; CDR3 DNA: TGCGCCAGCAGCCAAGTTCTGAAAGGCGGGTCTAATGAAAAACTGTTTTTT; CDR3 protein: CASSQVLKGGSNEKLFF